A single sample is the source of the 14 T cell receptor beta chains below, sequenced in a study of T cells expressing NK-cell markers. TCRdb reworked the 5' RACE reads into one entry per CDR3 protein, no DNA. This listing includes 300,000 to 450,000 distinct CDR3 sequences. Specimen: blood T cells: a sorted CD56 or NKG2C T cell subset, CD4+ or CD8+ T cells, or bulk PBMC T cells (not recorded which). Receptors were obtained from a man between 18 and 69 years old in good health.

The V gene is TRBV5-1, the J gene TRBJ2-1; the D gene TCRdb calls, TRBD1, cannot be checked with no DNA. Germline values: CDR1 SGHRS, CDR2 YFSETQ. The CDR3 extends over 18 amino acids. The CDR3 sequence: CASSSGWRGASSYNEQFF.

The chain has TRBV2 and TRBJ1-1. Germline loops: CDR1 SNHLY, CDR2 FYNNEI. CDR3 length: 15 residues. The CDR3 sequence: CASSALSGRSTEAFF.

This chain connects TRBV5-1 to TRBJ1-5; TCRdb outputs TRBD1, but without DNA this stays unchecked. Germline lookup yields CDR1 SGHRS and CDR2 YFSETQ. The CDR3 sequence is 17 residues long. CDR3 loop: CASSLGSGTGSTQPQHF.

The chain is built from TRBV7-3 and TRBJ2-1; TCRdb lists TRBD1, though no DNA is available to test this call. In germline, CDR1 is SGHTA, CDR2 FQGTGA. The length of the CDR3 is 15 residues. The CDR3 protein is CASSSHAQGMNEQFF.

The chain has TRBV9 and TRBJ1-1; TCRdb gives TRBD1 as the D gene, but with no DNA this cannot be confirmed. Germline V gives CDR1 SGDLS, CDR2 YYNGEE. The CDR3 has 16 amino acids. CDR3 protein: CASIQGDRGMNTEAFF.

V usage is TRBV6-5 and J usage is TRBJ2-1; TCRdb calls TRBD2, which cannot be checked without DNA. The germline V gene has CDR1 MNHEY and CDR2 SVGAGI. This CDR3 spans 16 amino acids. The CDR3 here is CASSSSGAGSYNEQFF.

The chain joins TRBV18 to TRBJ2-3. The CDR3 runs to 13 residues. The germline V gene encodes CDR1 KGHSH and CDR2 LQKENI. CDR3 sequence reads: CASSPQGTDTQYF. Variable domain in full (rest from reference TRBV18 and TRBJ2-3): NAGVMQNPRHLVRRRGQEARLRCSPMKGHSHVYWYRQLPEEGLKFMVYLQKENIIDESGMPKERFSAEFPKEGPSILRIQQVVRGDSAAYFCASSPQGTDTQYFGPGTRLTVL.

The rearrangement joins TRBV18 to TRBJ2-7. This CDR3 has 13 amino acids. CDR1 is KGHSH and CDR2 is LQKENI in the germline V gene. The CDR3 sequence: CASSPLGSYEQYF.

The CDR3 loop reads CASTTAGAGPGELFF. The chain combines TRBV5-1 with TRBJ2-2; TCRdb lists TRBD1, though no DNA is available to test this call. Per germline, CDR1 SGHRS and CDR2 YFSETQ. This CDR3 is built from 15 residues.

This sequence joins TRBV18 and TRBJ2-3; checking the TCRdb D call of TRBD2 is not possible without DNA. The CDR3 spans 17 residues. The germline V gene has CDR1 KGHSH and CDR2 LQKENI. CDR3 sequence reads: CASSPTRGTSGLDTQYF.

This sequence joins TRBV6-2 or TRBV6-3 and TRBJ2-7; TCRdb picks TRBD1, but there is no DNA to check that call. Germline V gene lookup returns CDR1 MNHEY and CDR2 SVGEGT. This CDR3 is built from 12 residues. The CDR3 loop is CASSLRAREQYF.

CDR3 sequence reads: CASSSKQYSNQPQHF. V usage is TRBV18 and J usage is TRBJ1-5. Per the germline V gene, CDR1 is KGHSH and CDR2 is LQKENI. This CDR3 region has 15 residues.

The chain carries TRBV27 and TRBJ2-7; the D call of TRBD2 rests on TCRdb alone, since no DNA is present to check it. CDR3 length: 15 amino acids. CDR1 and CDR2 from the germline V gene are MNHEY and SMNVEV (reference sequence). The CDR3 sequence: CASSFERADSYEQYF.

This sequence joins TRBV4-2 and TRBJ2-5; TCRdb gives TRBD1 as the D gene, but with no DNA this cannot be confirmed. This CDR3 contains 16 residues. Per the germline V gene, CDR1 is LGHNA and CDR2 is YNFKEQ. The CDR3 spells CASSLSRAPLQETQYF.